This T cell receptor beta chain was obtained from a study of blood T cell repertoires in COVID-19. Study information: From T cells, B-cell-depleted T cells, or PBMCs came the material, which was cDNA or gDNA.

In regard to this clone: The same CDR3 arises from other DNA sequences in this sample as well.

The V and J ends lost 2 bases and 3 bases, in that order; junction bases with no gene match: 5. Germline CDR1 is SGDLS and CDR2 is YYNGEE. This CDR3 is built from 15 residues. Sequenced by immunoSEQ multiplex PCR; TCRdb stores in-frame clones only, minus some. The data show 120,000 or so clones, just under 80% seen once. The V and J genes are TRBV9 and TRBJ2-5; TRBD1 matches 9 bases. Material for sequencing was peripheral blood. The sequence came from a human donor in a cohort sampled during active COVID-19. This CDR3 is CASSVTGQGKETQYF. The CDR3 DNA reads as TGTGCCAGCAGCGTTACTGGACAGGGGAAAGAGACCCAGTACTTC.